These T cell receptor beta chains were read from a single sample in a study of cytomegalovirus exposure and HLA in healthy donors. Using immunoSEQ multiplex PCR, the repertoire was profiled, and TCRdb retains in-frame clones only, with some absent. The specimen's table records 200,000 or so clones. Sample: PBMCs. The receptors were gathered from a boy younger than 18 in good health and CMV-seronegative. Both conserved end residues are part of each CDR3. D genes are given only for firm matches.

>TRBJ1-1|-|TRBV7-3
CASSFRQTSEAFF
TGTGCCAGCAGCTTTCGACAGACGAGTGAAGCTTTCTTT
>TRBJ1-1|-|TRBV27
CASSSRQVIGNTEAFF
TGTGCCAGCAGTTCGCGACAGGTTATTGGGAACACTGAAGCTTTCTTT
>TRBJ1-2|TRBD1|TRBV6-5
CASSLTGTDYAGGYTF
TGTGCCAGCAGTTTGACCGGGACAGACTACGCCGGTGGCTACACCTTC
>TRBJ2-6|-|TRBV23-1
CARRYRAGANVLTF
TGCGCCAGACGGTACAGGGCTGGGGCCAACGTCCTGACTTTC
>TRBJ2-5|TRBD2|TRBV9
CASSVSGGFRTQYF
TGTGCCAGCAGCGTTAGCGGGGGGTTCCGGACCCAGTACTTC
>TRBJ1-2|-|TRBV18
CASSPPNGAYGYTF
TGTGCCAGCTCACCACCGAACGGTGCCTATGGCTACACCTTC
>TRBJ2-7|-|TRBV4-3
CASSQDLGEQYEQYF
TGCGCCAGCAGCCAAGATTTGGGAGAGCAGTACGAGCAGTACTTC
>TRBJ2-5|TRBD1|TRBV27
CASSPGQLVETQYF
TGTGCCAGCAGTCCGGGACAGTTGGTAGAGACCCAGTACTTC
>TRBJ1-2|-|TRBV27
CASSLRAGAPIYGYTF
TGTGCCAGCAGTTTAAGGGCAGGGGCTCCAATCTATGGCTACACCTTC
>TRBJ1-6|-|TRBV4-1
CASSQDQERVGSPLHF
TGCGCCAGCAGCCAAGATCAAGAGAGGGTTGGTTCACCCCTCCACTTT
>TRBJ2-7|-|TRBV15
CATSRGGGLAYEQYF
TGTGCCACCAGCAGAGGGGGGGGGCTGGCCTACGAGCAGTACTTC
>TRBJ2-7|TRBD2|TRBV7-2
CASSFLGGPGLAFSYEQYF
TGTGCCAGCAGCTTCCTTGGGGGTCCCGGACTAGCGTTCTCCTACGAGCAGTACTTC
>TRBJ1-4|TRBD1|TRBV9
CASSFTGGTGEKLFF
TGTGCCAGCAGCTTCACAGGGGGCACAGGTGAAAAACTGTTTTTT
>TRBJ2-5|TRBD1|TRBV27
CASSLSKFQDRQETQYF
TGTGCCAGCAGTTTATCGAAGTTCCAGGACAGGCAAGAGACCCAGTACTTC
>TRBJ1-1|TRBD1|TRBV5-6
CASSYDRGSTEAFF
TGTGCCAGCAGCTACGACAGGGGCAGTACTGAAGCTTTCTTT
>TRBJ2-3|TRBD1|TRBV4-2
CASSQQGADTQYF
TGTGCCAGCAGCCAACAGGGGGCGGACACGCAGTATTTT
>TRBJ2-7|TRBD2|TRBV13
CASSAPGGTLYEQYF
TGTGCCAGCAGCGCCCCGGGGGGAACCCTCTACGAGCAGTACTTC
>TRBJ2-7|-|TRBV28
CASSFWLAHEQYF
TGTGCCAGCAGTTTCTGGCTAGCTCACGAGCAGTACTTC
>TRBJ2-7|TRBD2|TRBV5-1
CASSPLSASGVHEQYF
TGCGCCAGCAGCCCCCTTTCGGCTAGCGGGGTCCACGAGCAGTACTTC
>TRBJ1-1|TRBD1|TRBV4-1
CASSRKAAYRDRGSDTEAFF
TGCGCCAGCAGCCGCAAAGCCGCATACCGGGACAGGGGGTCGGACACTGAAGCTTTCTTT
>TRBJ2-7|-|TRBV7-2
CASSPPRVGTYEQYF
TGTGCCAGCAGCCCCCCCAGGGTCGGAACCTACGAGCAGTACTTC
>TRBJ1-1|TRBD1|TRBV5-8
CASSLTGTGGTEAFF
TGTGCCAGCAGCTTAACCGGGACAGGGGGCACTGAAGCTTTCTTT
>TRBJ2-2|-|TRBV5-4
CASSLEGGPSTGELFF
TGTGCCAGCAGCTTGGAAGGGGGACCCTCTACCGGGGAGCTGTTTTTT
>TRBJ1-6|-|TRBV7-2
CASSFSPRGVGSPLHF
TGTGCCAGCAGCTTTAGCCCCCGGGGTGTAGGGTCACCCCTCCACTTT
>TRBJ2-1|-|TRBV7-3
CASSLHRWDEQFF
TGTGCCAGCAGTTTGCACAGGTGGGATGAGCAGTTCTTC
>TRBJ1-2|-|TRBV30
CAWSVGTTNYGYTF
TGTGCCTGGAGTGTAGGGACTACTAACTATGGCTACACCTTC
>TRBJ2-7|-|TRBV6-1
CASSEAVQGRYEQYF
TGTGCCAGCAGTGAAGCGGTACAGGGTAGGTACGAGCAGTACTTC
>TRBJ1-2|-|TRBV6-1
CASSDSDSYFYGYTF
TGTGCCAGCAGTGATTCAGACAGTTATTTCTATGGCTACACCTTC
>TRBJ1-2|TRBD1|TRBV30
CAWNPTGQVGYTF
TGTGCCTGGAACCCGACAGGGCAGGTTGGCTACACCTTC
>TRBJ1-2|-|TRBV30
CAWTGVGYGYTF
TGTGCCTGGACAGGGGTAGGATATGGCTACACCTTC
>TRBJ1-2|-|TRBV6-5
CASTPSTGSYGYTF
TGTGCCAGCACCCCATCGACAGGTTCCTATGGCTACACCTTC
>TRBJ2-3|-|TRBV21-1
CAGDCTDTQYF
TGTGCCGGCGACTGCACAGATACGCAGTATTTT
>TRBJ2-3|TRBD2|TRBV7-2
CASSLSRGSGGASTQYF
TGTGCCAGCAGCTTATCTCGGGGTAGCGGGGGGGCATCTACGCAGTATTTT
>TRBJ2-3|TRBD2|TRBV7-9
CASSPRSLAGGLRTDTQYF
TGTGCCAGCAGCCCACGGAGTTTAGCGGGGGGCCTACGCACAGATACGCAGTATTTT
>TRBJ2-1|TRBD1|TRBV5-4
CASRVQGSYNEQFF
TGTGCCAGCAGGGTACAGGGGTCCTACAATGAGCAGTTCTTC
>TRBJ2-7|-|TRBV6-1
CASSEGGGGLYEQYF
TGTGCCAGCAGTGAAGGAGGAGGGGGCTTGTACGAGCAGTACTTC
>TRBJ1-5|-|TRBV30
CAWSAYRDQPQHF
TGTGCCTGGAGCGCTTACAGAGATCAGCCCCAGCATTTT
>TRBJ1-2|-|TRBV9
CASSPRAGPDGYTF
TGTGCCAGCAGCCCCAGAGCAGGGCCGGACGGCTACACCTTC
>TRBJ1-2|TRBD1|TRBV4-3
CASSQDGGQGNGYTF
TGCGCCAGCAGCCAAGATGGAGGACAGGGCAATGGCTACACCTTC
>TRBJ2-7|TRBD1|TRBV5-1
CASSSGDSSYEQYF
TGCGCCAGCAGCTCAGGGGACAGCTCCTACGAGCAGTACTTC
>TRBJ2-2|-|TRBV5-1
CASSLEGQDTGELFF
TGCGCCAGCAGCTTGGAGGGACAAGACACCGGGGAGCTGTTTTTT
>TRBJ2-5|-|TRBV7-8
CASSMPPSLRETQYF
TGTGCCAGCAGTATGCCCCCTAGCCTACGAGAGACCCAGTACTTC
>TRBJ2-1|TRBD1|TRBV5-1
CASSGGTGPYNEQFF
TGCGCCAGCAGCGGGGGGACAGGCCCCTACAATGAGCAGTTCTTC
>TRBJ2-7|TRBD1|TRBV19
CASSADRGGEQYF
TGTGCCAGTAGTGCCGACAGGGGAGGAGAGCAGTACTTC
>TRBJ2-5|TRBD1|TRBV9
CASSGQGGQETQYF
TGTGCCAGCAGCGGACAGGGGGGCCAAGAGACCCAGTACTTC
>TRBJ2-2|TRBD1|TRBV9
CASSLQGDLPGELFF
TGTGCCAGCAGCTTACAGGGGGATCTACCCGGGGAGCTGTTTTTT
>TRBJ1-4|-|TRBV6-6
CASSSTLSNEKLFF
TGTGCCAGCAGTTCGACACTTTCCAATGAAAAACTGTTTTTT
>TRBJ2-1|-|TRBV7-7
CASSLDLGGARNEQFF
TGTGCTAGCAGCTTAGATTTGGGGGGGGCGCGGAATGAGCAGTTCTTC
>TRBJ2-5|-|TRBV2
CASRPGRPETQYF
TGTGCCAGCCGGCCAGGTAGGCCAGAGACCCAGTACTTC
>TRBJ1-4|TRBD1|TRBV9
CASSDGGGHEKLFF
TGTGCCAGCAGCGACGGAGGGGGCCATGAAAAACTGTTTTTT
>TRBJ2-7|-|TRBV6-1
CASRPRVGSYEQYF
TGTGCCAGCCGACCCAGGGTCGGCTCCTACGAGCAGTACTTC
>TRBJ2-7|-|TRBV27
CASSSVYTDGPEKQYF
TGTGCCAGCAGTTCTGTTTACACAGACGGCCCGGAAAAGCAGTACTTC
>TRBJ2-1|-|TRBV15
CATSRGTNEQFF
TGTGCCACCAGCAGGGGCACTAATGAGCAGTTCTTC
>TRBJ1-1|-|TRBV19
CASGLLGALGNEAFF
TGTGCCAGTGGCTTGCTGGGGGCGCTCGGGAATGAAGCTTTCTTT
>TRBJ1-2|-|TRBV7-3
CASSPYRDLDWNGYTF
TGTGCCAGCAGCCCGTACCGGGACTTGGATTGGAATGGCTACACCTTC
>TRBJ1-6|-|TRBV27
CASSFSLNSPLHF
TGTGCCAGCAGTTTTTCCCTAAATTCACCCCTCCACTTT